This T cell receptor beta chain was identified in a study of blood T cell repertoires in COVID-19 (dated by TCRdb to between 2020 and 2021). With regard to the full study: The collaborator samples originated in the United States, Italy and Spain and spanned the acute and convalescent phases of COVID-19. The material from the prospective study consisted of cDNA or gDNA derived from T cells, B-cell-depleted T cells, or PBMCs. The dataset comprised deeply sampled blood TCRbeta repertoires from subjects exposed to, actively infected with, or recovered from COVID-19. The repertoires were released in a freely available public database meant as a resource for research on the immune response to SARS-CoV-2. The samples were drawn from the first 160 participants of the ongoing ImmuneRACE study and from 1,254 subjects provided by 6 global collaborators. The sample metadata nearly always contained a de-identified subject ID, COVID-19 status, age in years and sex. HLA class I and class II types, where available, came from metadata supplied by the sample provider rather than from assay-based typing.

Whole blood was collected in K2EDTA tubes by collaborating institutions according to the institutions' own protocols. For TCRbeta analysis, collaborators shipped samples as frozen whole blood, isolated PBMCs, or DNA extracted from either of those sample types. Broader findings and caveats from the paper: The quantity of clinical and demographic metadata differed by source and by participant and was supplied without curation.

The immunoSEQ Assay, a bias-controlled multiplex PCR, was used to amplify TCRbeta CDR3 regions from genomic DNA. As for the authors' bioinformatics: The number of nucleated cells in each sample was estimated from the amplification of reference gene primers within the assay. To quantify the absolute abundance of each unique TCRbeta CDR3 rearrangement, sequence reads were collapsed and filtered. For each sample, productive Simpson clonality was calculated as the square root of Simpson's diversity index across productive rearrangements. This immuneACCESS table, as held by TCRdb, lists in-frame sequences with V and J called but not all clones. Of the missing ones, under half trace to an unresolved V gene in checked studies; the others have no known cause. V and J calls and clone size are copied from that table; D and trimming were computed from the DNA. Recorded for this sample are 90,000 to 130,000 clones; over 65% of them occurred a single time. Of the sample, about 1.8% falls within the top ten clones.

As to this clone: No cognate antigen has been identified for it. No base-level quality is on record; no much larger clone is a single base apart.

Taken from cysteine to phenylalanine, the CDR3 has 17 residues. Here the CDR3 DNA is all that survives: 51 bases in frame from base 1. Sequences LGHDT (CDR1) and YNNKEL (CDR2) are obtained from the germline V gene (reference sequence). Unmatched junction bases come to 9, with V trimmed by 0 bases and J by 4 bases. This clonotype was obtained from a woman in her 40s with acute or convalescent COVID-19. The sample consisted of peripheral blood. Recombination joined TRBV3-1 (or the pseudogene TRBV3-2) with TRBJ1-2; 9 bases in the junction line up with TRBD1. The DNA sequence is as follows: TGTGCCAGCAGCCAAGAATTAGGGACAGGGATCCTCTATGGCTACACCTTC. This translates into CASSQELGTGILYGYTF.